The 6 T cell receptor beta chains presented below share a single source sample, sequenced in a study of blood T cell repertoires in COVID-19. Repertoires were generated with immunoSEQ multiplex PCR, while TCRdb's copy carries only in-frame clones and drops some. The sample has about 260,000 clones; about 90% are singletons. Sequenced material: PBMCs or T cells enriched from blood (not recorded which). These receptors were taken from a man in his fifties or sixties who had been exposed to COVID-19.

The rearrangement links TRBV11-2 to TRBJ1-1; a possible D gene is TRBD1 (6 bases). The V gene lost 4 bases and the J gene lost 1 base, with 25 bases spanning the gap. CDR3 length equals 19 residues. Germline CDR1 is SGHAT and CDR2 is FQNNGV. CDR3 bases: TGTGCCAGCAGCTCCCCTGACAGGCTCTATTCTATGACGAACACTGAAGCTTTCTTT. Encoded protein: CASSSPDRLYSMTNTEAFF.

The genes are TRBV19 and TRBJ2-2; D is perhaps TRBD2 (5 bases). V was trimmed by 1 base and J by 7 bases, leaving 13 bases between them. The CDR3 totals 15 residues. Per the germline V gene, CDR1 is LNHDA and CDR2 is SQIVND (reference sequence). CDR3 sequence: CASSIGFSGSGELFF. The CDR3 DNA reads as TGTGCCAGTAGTATAGGGTTCAGTGGGAGCGGGGAGCTGTTTTTT.

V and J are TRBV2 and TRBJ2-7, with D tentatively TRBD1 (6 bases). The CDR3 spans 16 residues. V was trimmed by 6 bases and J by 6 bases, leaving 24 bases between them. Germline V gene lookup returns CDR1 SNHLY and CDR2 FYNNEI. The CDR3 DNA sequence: TGTGCCAGCAGCCAGACAGACAGGCGGCTTGGTGTCGAGCAGTACTTC. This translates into CASSQTDRRLGVEQYF.

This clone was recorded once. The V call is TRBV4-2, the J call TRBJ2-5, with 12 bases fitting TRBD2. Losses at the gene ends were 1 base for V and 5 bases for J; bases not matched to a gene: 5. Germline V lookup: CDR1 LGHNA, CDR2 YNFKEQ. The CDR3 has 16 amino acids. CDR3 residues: CASSQAPLAGGETQYF. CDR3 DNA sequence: TGTGCCAGCAGCCAAGCCCCCCTAGCGGGAGGGGAGACCCAGTACTTC.

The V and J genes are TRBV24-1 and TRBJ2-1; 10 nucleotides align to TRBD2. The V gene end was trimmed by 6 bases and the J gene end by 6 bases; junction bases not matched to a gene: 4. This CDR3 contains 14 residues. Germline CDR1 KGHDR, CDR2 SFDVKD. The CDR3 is CATSPSGSVNEQFF. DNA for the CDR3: TGTGCCACCAGTCCTAGCGGGAGTGTCAATGAGCAGTTCTTC.

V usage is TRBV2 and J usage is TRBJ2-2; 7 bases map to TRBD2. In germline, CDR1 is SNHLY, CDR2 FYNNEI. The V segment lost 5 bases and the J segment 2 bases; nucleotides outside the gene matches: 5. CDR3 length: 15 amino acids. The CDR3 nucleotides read TGTGCCAGCAGTACTGGACTAGTCAACACCGGGGAGCTGTTTTTT. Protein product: CASSTGLVNTGELFF. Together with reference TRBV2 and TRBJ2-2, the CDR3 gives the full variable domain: EPEVTQTPSHQVTQMGQEVILRCVPISNHLYFYWYRQILGQKVEFLVSFYNNEISEKSEIFDDQFSVERPDGSNFTLKIRSTKLEDSAMYFCASSTGLVNTGELFFGEGSRLTVL.